Listed here is a single T cell receptor (beta chain). Its specificity is unknown. The PCR ran on 60 Vbeta and 13 Jbeta primers. Assay used: immunoSEQ multiplex PCR; TCRdb lists only in-frame clones, some missing. The sample lists fewer than 90,000 clones, about 75% seen once, with approximately 6% in the top ten. This record belongs to a study of cytomegalovirus exposure and HLA in healthy donors. Study outcomes and limitations: Immune exposure information comprised only CMV serostatus.

Trimming took off 5 bases at V and 0 bases at J, with 20 bases between the two ends. CDR1 is MNHEY and CDR2 is SMNVEV in the germline V gene (reference sequence). This CDR3 spans 18 amino acids. The sample consisted of PBMCs. The chain recombines TRBV27 with TRBJ1-5, with a weak D call TRBD1 (6 bases). The source of this sequence is a female donor in good health and CMV-seronegative. The CDR3: CASSENPRGTHSNQPQHF. The CDR3 DNA reads TGTGCCAGCAGTGAGAATCCGAGGGGGACCCATAGCAATCAGCCCCAGCATTTT.